What follows describes a single T cell receptor (beta chain). The record originates from a study of early T cells in non-severe SARS-CoV-2 infection. TCRdb analysed the 5' RACE reads with MiXCR anew, one entry per CDR3 protein. The sample consists of 70,000 or so distinct CDR3 sequences, roughly an eighth of them appearing once. The germline CDR1 and CDR2 sequences are DFQATT and SNEGSKA (reference sequence). With 3 bases removed from V and 8 bases from J, the gap between germline ends came to 16 bases. The length of the CDR3 is 13 residues. Sequenced sample: whole blood. J is TRBJ1-2 and V is TRBV20-1; no definite D call. The receptor was derived from an adult who was a healthcare worker with PCR-confirmed SARS-CoV-2 infection or an uninfected control (not recorded which). The CDR3 DNA reads as TGCAGTGCTAGTGAACGGGCGCTTGGGGGCTACACCTTC. Translation gives CSASERALGGYTF.